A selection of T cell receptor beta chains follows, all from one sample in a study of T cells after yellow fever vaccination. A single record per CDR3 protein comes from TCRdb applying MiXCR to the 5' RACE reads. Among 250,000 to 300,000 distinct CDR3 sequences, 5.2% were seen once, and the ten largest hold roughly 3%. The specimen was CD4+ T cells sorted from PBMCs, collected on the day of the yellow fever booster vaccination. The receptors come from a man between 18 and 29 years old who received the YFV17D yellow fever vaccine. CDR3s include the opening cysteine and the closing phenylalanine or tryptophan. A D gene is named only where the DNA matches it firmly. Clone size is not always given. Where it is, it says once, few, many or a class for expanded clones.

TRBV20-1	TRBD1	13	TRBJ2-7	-	TGCAGTGCTCGACGGGACAGGGGTTACGAGCAGTACTTC	CSARRDRGYEQYF
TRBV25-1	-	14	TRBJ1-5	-	TGTGCCAGCCACACCGGTCGGGGTGCGCAGCCCCAGCATTTT	CASHTGRGAQPQHF
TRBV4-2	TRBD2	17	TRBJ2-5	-	TGTGCCAGCAGCCAAGAGTTAGTACGGGGGGTCCAAGAGACCCAGTACTTC	CASSQELVRGVQETQYF
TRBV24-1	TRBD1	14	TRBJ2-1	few	TGTGCCACCGCCGGGACAGGGGGTTCCCATGAGCAGTTCTTC	CATAGTGGSHEQFF
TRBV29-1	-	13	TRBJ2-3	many	TGCAGCGTTGCTACAGTTAGCACAGATACGCAGTATTTT	CSVATVSTDTQYF
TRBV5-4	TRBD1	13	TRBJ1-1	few	TGTGCCAGCAGCGAAACAGGGGGCGACGGAGCTTTCTTT	CASSETGGDGAFF
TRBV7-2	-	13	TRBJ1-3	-	TGTGCCAGCAGCCGACCAGGGTCACACACCATATATTTT	CASSRPGSHTIYF
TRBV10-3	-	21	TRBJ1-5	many	TGTGCCATCAGTGACCATCGAGGATTGAGGCCAGAAGGGATTGATGATCAGCCCCAGCATTTT	CAISDHRGLRPEGIDDQPQHF
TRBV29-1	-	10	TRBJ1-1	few	TGCAGCGCTAGTACAGGGGAAGCTTTCTTT	CSASTGEAFF
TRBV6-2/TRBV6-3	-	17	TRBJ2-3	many	TGTGCCAGCAGTTACCCGAGCCGCGGGGCTCACACAGATACGCAGTATTTT	CASSYPSRGAHTDTQYF
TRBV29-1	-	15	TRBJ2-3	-	TGCAGCGTTGCTAGGACTCTAGGTGGCACAGATACGCAGTATTTT	CSVARTLGGTDTQYF
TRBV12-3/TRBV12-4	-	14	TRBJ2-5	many	TGTGCCAGCAGTCGTGGGGGTAGCTTTGAGACCCAGTACTTC	CASSRGGSFETQYF
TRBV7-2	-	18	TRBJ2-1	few	TGTGCCAGCAGCTTAGTCATGGGCGCGGCGGTCTCCTACAATGAGCAGTTCTTC	CASSLVMGAAVSYNEQFF
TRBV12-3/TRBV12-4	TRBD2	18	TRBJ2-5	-	TGTGCCAGCAGTTTAAGGTTTGGGACTAGCGGGGGCCAAGAGACCCAGTACTTC	CASSLRFGTSGGQETQYF
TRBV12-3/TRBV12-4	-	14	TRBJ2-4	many	TGTGCCAGCACTCGAGGGAGAGAGTTGAACATTCAGTACTTC	CASTRGRELNIQYF
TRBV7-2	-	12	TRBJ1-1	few	TGTGCCAGCAGCTTACAGCATAGGAAAGCTTTCTTT	CASSLQHRKAFF
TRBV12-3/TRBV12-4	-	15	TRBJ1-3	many	TGTGCCAGCAAAGGTCGACCGAACTCTGGAAACACCATATATTTT	CASKGRPNSGNTIYF
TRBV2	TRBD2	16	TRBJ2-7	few	TGTGCCAGCACCTCCTCCCCGGCGGGGGGGGCCTACGAGCAGTACTTC	CASTSSPAGGAYEQYF
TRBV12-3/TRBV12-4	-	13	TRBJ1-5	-	TGTGCCAGCAGAGACAGGACCAATCAGCCCCAGCATTTT	CASRDRTNQPQHF
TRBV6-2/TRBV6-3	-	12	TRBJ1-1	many	TGTGCCAGCAGTTATCGTGACACTGAAGCTTTCTTT	CASSYRDTEAFF
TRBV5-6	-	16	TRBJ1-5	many	TGTGCCAGCAGCTTGGGTGCGGGGGCTCGCAATCAGCCCCAGCATTTT	CASSLGAGARNQPQHF
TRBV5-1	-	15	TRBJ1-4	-	TGCGCCAGCAGCTTGCCGGGACCGTCGAATGAAAAACTGTTTTTT	CASSLPGPSNEKLFF
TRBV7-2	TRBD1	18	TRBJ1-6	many	TGTGCCAGCAGCGGAATGTTGTACAGGGGGCCGAGGAATTCACCCCTCCACTTT	CASSGMLYRGPRNSPLHF
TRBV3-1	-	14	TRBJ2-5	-	TGTGCCAGCAGTCAGAGGGACCGTGGGGAGACCCAGTACTTC	CASSQRDRGETQYF
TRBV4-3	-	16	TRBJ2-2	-	TGCGCCAGCAGCCAAGAAAAAGGGGGGGCCGCCGGGGAGCTGTTTTTT	CASSQEKGGAAGELFF
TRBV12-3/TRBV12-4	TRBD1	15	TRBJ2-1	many	TGTGCCAGCAGTGAAAGACAGGGGAGTTACAATGAGCAGTTCTTC	CASSERQGSYNEQFF
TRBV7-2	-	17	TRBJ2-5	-	TGTGCCAGCAGCTTAGGTCAATGGCCCGCGGCTACCCCCGCCCAGTACTTC	CASSLGQWPAATPAQYF
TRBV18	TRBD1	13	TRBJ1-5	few	TGTGCCAGCTCACCTGACAGGGAGCAGCCCCAGCATTTT	CASSPDREQPQHF
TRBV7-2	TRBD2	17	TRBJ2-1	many	TGTGCCAGCAGCTTACGGTTTCGTCTAGCGGGGGGCCATGAGCAGTTCTTC	CASSLRFRLAGGHEQFF
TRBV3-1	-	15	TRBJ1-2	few	TGTGCCAGCAGCCAAGATTTTGCCGCCGCCTATGGCTACACCTTC	CASSQDFAAAYGYTF
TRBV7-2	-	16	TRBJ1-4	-	TGTGCCAGCAGCTTTATAGGGGGGGTATCGCGTGAAAAACTGTTTTTT	CASSFIGGVSREKLFF
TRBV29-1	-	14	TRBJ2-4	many	TGCAGCGTTGAAGATACAGGAAGGGGAAACATTCAGTACTTC	CSVEDTGRGNIQYF
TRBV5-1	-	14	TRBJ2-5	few	TGCGCCAGCAGCTTGGGACTGTGGGGAGAGACCCAGTACTTC	CASSLGLWGETQYF
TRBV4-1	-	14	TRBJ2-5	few	TGCGCCAGCAGCCAAGACGGGTACCAAGAGACCCAGTACTTC	CASSQDGYQETQYF
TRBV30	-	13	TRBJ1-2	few	TGTGCCTGGAGTGTACTGGACAGCTATGGCTACACCTTC	CAWSVLDSYGYTF
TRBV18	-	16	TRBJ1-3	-	TGTGCCAGCTCACCACCGGCAGGGCCCTCTGGAAACACCATATATTTT	CASSPPAGPSGNTIYF
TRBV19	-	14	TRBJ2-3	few	TGTGCCAGTAGAGCTCCCGGAAGCGCAGATACGCAGTATTTT	CASRAPGSADTQYF
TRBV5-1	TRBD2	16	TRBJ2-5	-	TGCGCCAGCAGCCCTGGAGGGAGCGGGGGGCGAGAGACCCAGTACTTC	CASSPGGSGGRETQYF
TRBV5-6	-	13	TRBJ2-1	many	TGTGCCAGCAGCTTGGTTGGGGGCAATGAGCAGTTCTTC	CASSLVGGNEQFF
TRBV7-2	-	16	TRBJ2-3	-	TGTGCCAGCAGCTTAAGGATGGCGGGGAGCACAGATACGCAGTATTTT	CASSLRMAGSTDTQYF
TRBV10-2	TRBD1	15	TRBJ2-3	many	TGCGCCACAACACGGGGACAGGGCCCCACAGATACGCAGTATTTT	CATTRGQGPTDTQYF
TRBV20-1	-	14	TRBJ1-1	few	TGCAGTGCTAGGCGGGGGGCCCGGAACACTGAAGCTTTCTTT	CSARRGARNTEAFF
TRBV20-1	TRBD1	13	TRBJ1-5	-	TGCAGTGCTACGGGGACAGTCAATCAGCCCCAGCATTTT	CSATGTVNQPQHF
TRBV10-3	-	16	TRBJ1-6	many	TGTGCCATCAGCCCCTTCCCTCCCGGGGCCGATTCACCCCTCCACTTT	CAISPFPPGADSPLHF
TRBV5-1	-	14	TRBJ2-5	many	TGCGCCAGCAGCTTGGGCGGCGACGGGGAGACCCAGTACTTC	CASSLGGDGETQYF
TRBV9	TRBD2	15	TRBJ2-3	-	TGTGCCAGCAGCGTAGAACTAGCGGCCACAGATACGCAGTATTTT	CASSVELAATDTQYF
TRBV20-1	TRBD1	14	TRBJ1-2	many	TGCAGTGCTAGAGAAGGGACAGGGTTGAGGGGCTACACCTTC	CSAREGTGLRGYTF
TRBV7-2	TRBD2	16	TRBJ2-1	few	TGTGCCAGCAGCTTGATTATGGGACTAGGTATTGATGAGCAGTTCTTC	CASSLIMGLGIDEQFF
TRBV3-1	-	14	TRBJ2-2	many	TGTGCCAGCAGCCTTTCTCTAGGGGTCGGGGAGCTGTTTTTT	CASSLSLGVGELFF
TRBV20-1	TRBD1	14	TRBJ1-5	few	TGCAGCGCATGGGACAGCTATAGCAATCAGCCCCAGCATTTT	CSAWDSYSNQPQHF
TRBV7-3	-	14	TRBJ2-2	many	TGTGCCAGCAGCCCCGATCTAAACACCGGGGAGCTGTTTTTT	CASSPDLNTGELFF